This T cell receptor beta chain came from a study of OX40 agonist ivuxolimab in advanced cancers. About the research overall: Checkpoint inhibitors had been given previously to under 50% of patients. The study, taken as a whole, reports: Low normalized T-cell clonal expansion also characterized some of the nonresponders. On average, a greater number of expanded clones characterised CD8+ T cells relative to CD4+.

With respect to this clone: What it binds is not known.

Some clones are missing from TCRdb's copy, which holds only in-frame ones; the method was immunoSEQ multiplex PCR. The repertoire includes 67,000 or so clones, 88% of them detected once, and roughly 1% sits in the top ten. The CDR3 is made up of 13 amino acids. Per germline, CDR1 SGHRS and CDR2 YFSETQ. The ends were cut back, 4 bases at V and 6 bases at J, with 13 bases in the middle. Sample: CD4+ or CD8+ T cells sorted from blood, taken in a trial of the OX40 agonist ivuxolimab. This TCR was sampled from an adult with an advanced solid tumor such as melanoma, head and neck, liver or kidney cancer. The chain is built from TRBV5-1 and TRBJ1-1; D perhaps matches TRBD1 (6 bases). The CDR3 reads CASSEQGQSEAFF. Here the CDR3 DNA reads TGCGCCAGCAGCGAACAGGGTCAGTCTGAAGCTTTCTTT.